This TCR beta chain was recovered during a study of T cell repertoires in ileal Crohn's disease (dated by TCRdb to about 2019). Looking at the study overall: Median disease duration was approximately 8 years, and 35% of patients were identified as active smokers at the time of surgery. Every patient underwent surgery because of a complication, which was stricturing disease in around 60% and penetrating disease in approximately 40%. Postoperative therapy was given to about half of the patients, with thiopurines administered to about a dozen patients and anti-TNF agents administered to 18 patients. MI samples were biopsies from the proximal margin of the surgical specimen. For commercial TCRB immunosequencing, approximately 500 nanograms of biopsy DNA were submitted for each sample. TCR repertoire analysis was performed in fewer than 70 Crohn's disease patients drawn from a prospective multicentre cohort. The study was conducted in parallel with a multicentre cohort that was designed to identify predictors of early endoscopic recurrence following ileocolonic resection. A Rutgeerts score above i0 was used to define endoscopic postoperative recurrence. A total of roughly 170 mucosal samples from 60 or so patients were sequenced, collected from several sites on the surgical specimen and at postoperative endoscopy.

With regard to this clone: There is no known antigen for this receptor. No much larger clone is present one base from it, and per-base qualities are unavailable.

The library was generated by the immunoSEQ multiplex PCR assay. A two-step, amplification bias-controlled multiplex PCR was used by Adaptive Biotechnology to amplify CDR3 regions from genomic DNA. In the first PCR, primers covered every V and J gene segment, and in the second PCR, barcodes and Illumina adapters were added. An Illumina instrument was used to sequence the CDR3 libraries. The paper's processing steps were these. The analysis drew on both the pipelines supplied by the vendor and custom analysis of the raw data in R/Bioconductor running R version 3.3.0. Clonality, which ranges from 0 to 1, was calculated as the inverse of the normalised Shannon entropy across all productive clones. High-frequency clones were defined as the share of the repertoire taken up by the top 100 clones, keeping only clones that passed a 95% confidence test. Repertoire diversity was measured with the Simpson index, and overlap between samples was measured with the Morisita-Horn index. Imported from immuneACCESS, the table was reduced by TCRdb to in-frame sequences with V and J called. These copies leave out some clones; in studies compared against another copy, an unresolved V gene accounts for under half, and the cause of the remainder is not known. That table furnishes V, J and clone size, whereas the DNA furnished D and trimming. In all, the sample holds 7,000 or so clones, and 75% to 85% of those were seen once. The top ten constitute roughly 30% of the sample.

CDR1 is given as SGHNT and CDR2 as YENEEA, both from the germline V gene. The CDR3, from cysteine to phenylalanine, totals 13 residues. Solely the CDR3 DNA is kept, with 39 bases framed from the first base. Trimming at the junction amounts to 4 bases on V and 4 bases on J, and the germline ends lie 10 bases apart. Study-wide conclusions, independent of this receptor: Only a subgroup of patients, of unstated size, had mucosal CD4 and CD8 T cells sorted and sequenced. Endoscopic recurrence was found to be associated with higher high-frequency clone percentages at surgery, and recurrence was observed in all patients with clonality above 26.8% (18/57). Compared with CD4 T cells, sorted CD8 T cells held more high-frequency clones, which suggests that the mucosal expansions were mostly CD8. A significantly higher proportion of clonal expansions was observed in active smokers at surgery than in non-smokers (approximately 26% vs 17%, p=0.02).

This sample's time point label indicates: proximal margin of the surgical specimen (macroscopically non-inflamed). Adults with ileal or ileocolonic Crohn's disease and an indication for ileocolonic resection were eligible for inclusion. Before DNA extraction, whole ileal mucosal biopsies were kept frozen at -80 degrees C. Genomic DNA was extracted from frozen whole biopsies with a TRizol-based method and quantified on a NanoDrop 2000 spectrophotometer. This clonotype originated in an adult with Crohn's disease. Input material: ileal tissue. The chain uses TRBV11-3 and TRBJ2-5; the D segment could be TRBD2, given 5 matching bases. The DNA sequence is as follows: TGTGCCAGCAGCTCGGGGATCGGAGAGACCCAGTACTTC. It is translated as CASSSGIGETQYF. Outside the CDR3, residues come from the reference TRBV11-3 and TRBJ2-5 proteins, so the full variable domain is: EAGVVQSPRYKIIEKKQPVAFWCNPISGHNTLYWYLQNLGQGPELLIRYENEEAVDDSQLPKDRFSAERLKGVDSTLKIQPAELGDSAVYLCASSSGIGETQYFGPGTRLLVL.